This T cell receptor beta chain came from a study of siplizumab effects on memory and regulatory T cells. Generated by immunoSEQ multiplex PCR, the TCRdb table keeps only in-frame clones and is missing some. The repertoire includes over 11,000 clones, about 46% of them detected once, and around 9% sits in the top ten. Over a period of under 7 days at 37 degrees C, the mixed lymphocyte reaction cells were cocultured. Trimming cost V 0 bases and J 6 bases, with 10 bases left between them. Germline V CDR1 and CDR2: SGHRS, YFSETQ. CDR3 length: 14 residues. Concerning this clone: The antigen remains undetermined.

The chain recombines TRBV5-1 with TRBJ2-1; D gene unclear. This clonotype originated in a human donor in good health; the cells came from an allogeneic mixed lymphocyte reaction. The specimen was CFSE-low (dividing) CD4+ T cells sorted from an allogeneic mixed lymphocyte reaction. As DNA, the CDR3 is TGCGCCAGCAGCTTGGGGGGTAGCCCCAATGAGCAGTTCTTC. Its protein is CASSLGGSPNEQFF.